This TCR beta chain was profiled in a study of cytomegalovirus exposure and HLA in healthy donors. The V gene's germline CDR1 is SGHNT and CDR2 YYREEE (reference sequence). CDR3 length: 16 amino acids. The V gene lost 6 bases and the J gene lost 1 base, with 19 bases spanning the gap. This PCR relied on a set of 60 Vbeta primers and 13 Jbeta primers. Sequenced by immunoSEQ multiplex PCR; TCRdb stores in-frame clones only, minus some. Among around 130,000 clones listed, roughly three quarters were seen once. The source of this sequence is a woman in her sixties or seventies in good health and CMV-seronegative. Sample: PBMCs. V usage is TRBV5-4 and J usage is TRBJ1-1; possible D gene TRBD1, 6 bases. The CDR3 loop reads CASKLTGSKSNTEAFF. The CDR3, as DNA: TGTGCCAGCAAGCTGACAGGATCGAAGTCGAACACTGAAGCTTTCTTT. Full variable domain (remainder filled in from reference TRBV5-4 and TRBJ1-1): ETGVTQSPTHLIKTRGQQVTLRCSSQSGHNTVSWYQQALGQGPQFIFQYYREEENGRGNFPPRFSGLQFPNYSSELNVNALELDDSALYLCASKLTGSKSNTEAFFGQGTRLTVV.